The 3 T cell receptor beta chains reported below all come from one sample, sequenced in a study of blood T cell repertoires in COVID-19. TCRdb's table, derived via immunoSEQ multiplex PCR, lists solely in-frame clones and lacks some. This table has tens of thousands of clones, nearly 95% appearing once. Source material: peripheral blood. The receptors derive from a man in his fifties with active COVID-19.

The chain couples TRBV7-8 to TRBJ2-2; 7 positions agree with TRBD2. The CDR3 covers 14 residues. V lost 5 bases, J lost 7 bases, and 7 bases stayed unmatched. Germline CDR1 SGHVS, CDR2 FQNEAQ. The CDR3 is CASSPREGNGELFF. The CDR3 DNA is TGTGCCAGCAGCCCAAGGGAGGGGAACGGGGAGCTGTTTTTT.

The genes are TRBV5-5 and TRBJ2-1, with 7 bases fitting TRBD2. The germline V gene has CDR1 SGHKS and CDR2 YYEKEE (reference sequence). The CDR3 totals 15 residues. The J segment lost 4 bases and the V segment lost 3 bases, leaving 7 bases of the junction unmatched. The CDR3 DNA reads as TGTGCCAGCAGCTCAGGCAGCGGGAAGTACAATGAGCAGTTCTTC. It translates to CASSSGSGKYNEQFF.

The genes are TRBV13 and TRBJ1-3; D gene uncertain. The CDR3 runs 13 residues. Germline CDR1 and CDR2: PRHDT and FYEKMQ (reference sequence). The germline V and J ends were trimmed by 6 bases and 5 bases, with 11 bases remaining between them. The CDR3 loop is CASSLLDRNTIYF. The CDR3 nucleotides read TGTGCCAGCAGTTTATTAGACAGAAACACCATATATTTT.